This section outlines one T cell receptor beta chain sequence together with its context. Sequenced by immunoSEQ multiplex PCR; TCRdb stores in-frame clones only, minus some. The sample consists of hundreds of thousands of clones, roughly 90% of them appearing once. Germline values: CDR1 MNHNY, CDR2 SVGAGI (reference sequence). The CDR3 totals 12 residues. V lost 5 bases and J 8 bases, leaving 9 bases between the germline ends. The data derive from a study of blood T cell repertoires in COVID-19. The sample consisted of PBMCs or T cells enriched from blood (not recorded which). The clonotype comes from a woman between 50 and 59 years old who had recovered from COVID-19. The chain employs TRBV6-6 and TRBJ2-2; D ambiguous. The CDR3 here is CASSPPEGELFF. Written as DNA, the CDR3 is TGTGCCAGCAGTCCCCCTGAGGGGGAGCTGTTTTTT.